A single sample is the source of the 7 T cell receptor beta chains below, sequenced in a study of blood T cell repertoires in COVID-19. Method: immunoSEQ multiplex PCR; TCRdb's copy keeps in-frame clones and lacks some. The sample lists around 200,000 clones, approximately 92% occurring once. Sequenced input: PBMCs or T cells enriched from blood (not recorded which). Receptors were obtained from a woman in her 40s with acute COVID-19.

The chain recombines TRBV28 with TRBJ1-5; 7 nucleotides match TRBD1. This CDR3 is 15 amino acids long. V dropped 3 bases and J dropped 2; count of bases not matched to a gene: 4. In germline, CDR1 is MDHEN, CDR2 SYDVKM. This CDR3 reads CASSFGDRGNQPQHF. CDR3 sequence (DNA): TGTGCCAGCAGTTTTGGAGACAGGGGCAATCAGCCCCAGCATTTT.

The rearrangement joins TRBV2 to TRBJ2-1, with a tentative D call TRBD2 (6 bases). The CDR3 has 15 amino acids. Per the germline V gene, CDR1 is SNHLY and CDR2 is FYNNEI. V was pared by 8 bases and J by 1 base, with 15 bases between. CDR3 region: CASVGLPKSYNEQFF. In DNA form, the CDR3 reads TGTGCCAGCGTCGGACTACCTAAATCCTACAATGAGCAGTTCTTC.

The rearrangement uses TRBV9 and TRBJ2-1; 11 nucleotides agree with TRBD2. This CDR3 region has 17 residues. V trimming: 1 base; J trimming: 8 bases; junction bases outside the gene matches: 11. Per the germline V gene, CDR1 is SGDLS and CDR2 is YYNGEE. CDR3: CASSVTATSGSIDEQFF. The CDR3, as DNA: TGTGCCAGCAGCGTAACCGCTACTAGCGGGAGTATCGATGAGCAGTTCTTC.

The rearrangement uses TRBV2 and TRBJ2-2, with 8 bases fitting TRBD2. The V gene's germline CDR1 is SNHLY and CDR2 FYNNEI. The V and J ends lost 6 bases and 3 bases, in that order; junction bases with no gene match: 6. The CDR3 consists of 15 residues. CDR3 loop: CASRRLASDTGELFF. In nucleotides, the CDR3 is TGTGCCAGCAGGCGACTAGCGTCGGACACCGGGGAGCTGTTTTTT.

As DNA, the CDR3 is TGTGCCAGTATGGGGGGTGGGGTCGAGACCCAGTACTTC. Translating it yields CASMGGGVETQYF. The chain recombines TRBV19 with TRBJ2-5, with D maybe TRBD2 (6 bases). Deletions cut 7 bases from V and 5 bases from J, with 14 bases between. The CDR3 totals 13 residues. Germline V CDR1 and CDR2: LNHDA, SQIVND (reference sequence).

The chain joins TRBV4-1 to TRBJ1-2; the match to TRBD1 covers 9 bases. This CDR3 region has 19 residues. Germline V gives CDR1 MGHRA, CDR2 YSYEKL. The trim removed 0 bases at V and 3 bases at J, leaving 14 bases unmatched. The CDR3: CASSQDPGTGIGRDYGYTF. The CDR3 DNA sequence: TGCGCCAGCAGCCAAGACCCAGGGACAGGGATTGGGCGGGACTATGGCTACACCTTC.

The chain recombines TRBV7-8 with TRBJ2-5; D remains unclear. The CDR3 is 12 residues long. The V end lost 5 bases, the J end lost 1 base, and 5 bases lay between the germline ends. The germline CDR1 and CDR2 sequences are SGHVS and FQNEAQ. CDR3 sequence reads: CASSPLQETQYF. The DNA for the CDR3 is TGTGCCAGCAGCCCACTCCAAGAGACCCAGTACTTC.